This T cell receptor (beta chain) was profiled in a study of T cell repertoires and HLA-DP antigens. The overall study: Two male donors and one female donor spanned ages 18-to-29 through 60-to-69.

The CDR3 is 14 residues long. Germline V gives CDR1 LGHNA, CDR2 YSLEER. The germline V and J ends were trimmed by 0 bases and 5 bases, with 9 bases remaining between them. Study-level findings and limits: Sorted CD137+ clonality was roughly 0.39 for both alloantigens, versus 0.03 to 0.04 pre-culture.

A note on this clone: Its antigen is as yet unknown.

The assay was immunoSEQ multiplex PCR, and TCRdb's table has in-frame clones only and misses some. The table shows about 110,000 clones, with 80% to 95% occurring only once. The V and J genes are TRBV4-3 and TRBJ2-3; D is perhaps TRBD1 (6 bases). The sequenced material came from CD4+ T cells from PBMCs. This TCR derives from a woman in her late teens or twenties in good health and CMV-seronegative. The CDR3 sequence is CASSQDSRGDTQYF. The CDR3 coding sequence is TGCGCCAGCAGCCAAGATAGCAGGGGAGATACGCAGTATTTT.